In its sample, the clone carrying this TCR beta chain was seen a few times. The CDR3 is 15 amino acids. Germline values: CDR1 LGHDT, CDR2 YNNKEL (reference sequence). The V segment lost 4 bases and the J segment 3 bases; nucleotides outside the gene matches: 9. This sample was taken from a study of blood T cell repertoires in COVID-19. Assay: immunoSEQ multiplex PCR; the TCRdb copy retains only in-frame clones and omits some. The profile shows 200,000 to 250,000 clones, 80% of them singletons. Cohorts were determined from participant-reported clinical history. The sequencing input was PBMCs or T cells enriched from blood (not recorded which). The rearrangement uses TRBV3-1 (or the pseudogene TRBV3-2) and TRBJ2-7; TRBD1 matches 7 bases. This clonotype was obtained from a woman between 40 and 55 years old with acute COVID-19. CDR3 coding DNA: TGTGCCAGCAGCCCCACCGGCGCAGGGGGCTACGAGCAGTACTTC. Encoded protein: CASSPTGAGGYEQYF.